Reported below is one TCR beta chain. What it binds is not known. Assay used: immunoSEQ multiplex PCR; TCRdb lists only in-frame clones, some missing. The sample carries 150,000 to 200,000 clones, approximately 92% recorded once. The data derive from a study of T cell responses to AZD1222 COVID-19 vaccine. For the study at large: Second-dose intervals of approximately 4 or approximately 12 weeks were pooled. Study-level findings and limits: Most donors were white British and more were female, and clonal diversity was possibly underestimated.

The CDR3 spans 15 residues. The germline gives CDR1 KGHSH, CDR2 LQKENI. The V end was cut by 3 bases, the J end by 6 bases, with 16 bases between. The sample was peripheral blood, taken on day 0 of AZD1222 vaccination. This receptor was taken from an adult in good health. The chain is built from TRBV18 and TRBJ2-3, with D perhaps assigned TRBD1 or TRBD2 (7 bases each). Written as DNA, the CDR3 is TGTGCCAGCTCACCGAGGGAGGGGGCAGGCGATACGCAGTATTTT. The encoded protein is CASSPREGAGDTQYF.